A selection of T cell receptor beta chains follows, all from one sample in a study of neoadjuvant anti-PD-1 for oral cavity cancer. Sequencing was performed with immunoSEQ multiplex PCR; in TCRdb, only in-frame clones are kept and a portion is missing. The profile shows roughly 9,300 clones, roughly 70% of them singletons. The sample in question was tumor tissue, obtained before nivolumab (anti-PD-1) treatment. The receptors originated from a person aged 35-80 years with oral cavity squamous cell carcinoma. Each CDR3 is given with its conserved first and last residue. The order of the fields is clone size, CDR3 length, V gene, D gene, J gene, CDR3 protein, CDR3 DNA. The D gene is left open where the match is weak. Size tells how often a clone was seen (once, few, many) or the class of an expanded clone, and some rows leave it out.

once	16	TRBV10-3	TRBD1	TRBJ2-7	CAISNWGRGSSYEQYF	TGTGCCATCAGTAATTGGGGCAGGGGGAGCTCCTACGAGCAGTACTTC
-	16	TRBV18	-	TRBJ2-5	CASSPGATSYQETQYF	TGTGCCAGCTCACCCGGGGCCACTTCGTACCAAGAGACCCAGTACTTC
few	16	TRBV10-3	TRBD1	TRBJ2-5	CAISESGRGPKETQYF	TGTGCCATCAGTGAGTCAGGAAGGGGGCCGAAAGAGACCCAGTACTTC
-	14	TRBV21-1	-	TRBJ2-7	CASSQDPHVYEQYF	TGTGCCAGCAGCCAAGATCCACATGTCTACGAGCAGTACTTC
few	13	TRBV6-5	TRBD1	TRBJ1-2	CASSGQGVGGYTF	TGTGCCAGCAGCGGACAGGGAGTGGGCGGCTACACCTTC
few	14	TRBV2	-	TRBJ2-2	CARGRSSNTGELFF	TGTGCCAGAGGACGGTCCTCGAACACCGGGGAGCTGTTTTTT
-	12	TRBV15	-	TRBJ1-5	CATSRQGTPQHF	TGTGCCACCAGCAGACAGGGAACCCCCCAGCATTTT
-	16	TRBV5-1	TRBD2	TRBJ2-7	CASSWAGLAAVYEQYF	TGCGCCAGCAGCTGGGCGGGACTAGCGGCGGTCTACGAGCAGTACTTC
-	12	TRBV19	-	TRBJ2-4	CASGRAKNIQYF	TGTGCCAGTGGGCGAGCCAAAAACATTCAGTACTTC
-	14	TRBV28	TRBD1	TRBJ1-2	CASSFRDRHYGYTF	TGTGCCAGCAGTTTCCGGGACAGGCACTATGGCTACACCTTC
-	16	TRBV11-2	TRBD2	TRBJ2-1	CASSLTLAGGNHEQFF	TGTGCCAGCAGCTTAACTTTAGCGGGAGGGAACCATGAGCAGTTCTTC
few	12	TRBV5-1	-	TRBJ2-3	CASSFFTDTQYF	TGCGCCAGCAGCTTCTTTACAGATACGCAGTATTTT
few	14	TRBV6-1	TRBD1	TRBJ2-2	CASSPGGETGELFF	TGTGCCAGCAGTCCAGGGGGCGAGACCGGGGAGCTGTTTTTT
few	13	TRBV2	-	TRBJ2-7	CASMGEASYEQYF	TGTGCCAGCATGGGGGAGGCGTCCTACGAGCAGTACTTC
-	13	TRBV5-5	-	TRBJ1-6	CASSGSYNSPLHF	TGTGCCAGCTCCGGGTCCTATAATTCACCCCTCCACTTT
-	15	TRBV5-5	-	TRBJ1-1	CASSPGGDWNTEAFF	TGTGCCAGCAGCCCCGGTGGTGATTGGAACACTGAAGCTTTCTTT
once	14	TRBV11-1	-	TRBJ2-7	CASSWGQGAYEQYF	-
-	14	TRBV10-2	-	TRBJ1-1	CASSEPEMNTEAFF	TGCGCCAGCAGTGAGCCGGAGATGAACACTGAAGCTTTCTTT
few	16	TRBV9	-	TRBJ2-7	CASSVGLGAAPYEQYF	TGTGCCAGCAGCGTAGGTCTCGGGGCCGCCCCCTACGAGCAGTACTTC
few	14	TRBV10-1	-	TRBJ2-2	CASSESDRAGELFF	TGCGCCAGCAGTGAGTCGGACAGAGCCGGGGAGCTGTTTTTT
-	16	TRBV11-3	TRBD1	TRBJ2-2	CASSSGQSANTGELFF	TGTGCCAGCAGCTCGGGACAGTCCGCGAACACCGGGGAGCTGTTTTTT
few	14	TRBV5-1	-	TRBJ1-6	CASSLAGSYSPLHF	TGCGCCAGCAGCTTGGCCGGGTCCTATTCACCCCTCCACTTT
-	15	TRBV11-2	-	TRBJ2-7	CASSSTDRGYYEQYF	TGTGCCAGCAGCTCTACGGACAGAGGATATTACGAGCAGTACTTC
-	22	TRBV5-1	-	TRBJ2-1	CASSSILYDRSYSFSSYNEQFF	TGCGCCAGCAGCTCAATCCTTTACGACAGGTCCTATAGTTTCAGCTCCTACAATGAGCAGTTCTTC
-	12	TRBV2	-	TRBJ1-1	CASSGLSVEAFF	TGTGCCAGCAGTGGCTTAAGCGTCGAAGCTTTCTTT
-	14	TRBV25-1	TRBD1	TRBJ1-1	CASTLGTGEVSAFF	TGTGCCAGCACCCTAGGGACAGGGGAAGTTTCAGCTTTCTTT
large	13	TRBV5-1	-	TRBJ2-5	CASSLGRQETQYF	TGCGCCAGCAGCTTGGGCCGACAAGAGACCCAGTACTTC
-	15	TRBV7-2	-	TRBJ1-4	CASSPRRPVKEKLFF	TGTGCCAGCAGCCCCCGACGACCCGTGAAGGAAAAACTGTTTTTT
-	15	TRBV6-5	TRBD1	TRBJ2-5	CASSYSRQGDTAQYF	TGTGCCAGCAGTTATTCGCGACAGGGGGATACGGCCCAGTACTTC
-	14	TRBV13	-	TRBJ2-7	CASSSGTLSYEQYF	TGTGCCAGCAGCTCCGGGACACTCTCCTACGAGCAGTACTTC
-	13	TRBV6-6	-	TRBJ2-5	CASSQDVQETQYF	TGTGCCAGCAGTCAGGACGTCCAAGAGACCCAGTACTTC
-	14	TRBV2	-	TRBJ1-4	CASSQVLADEKLFF	TGTGCCAGCAGTCAGGTACTCGCGGATGAAAAACTGTTTTTT
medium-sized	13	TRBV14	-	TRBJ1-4	CASSHGHNEKLFF	TGTGCCAGCAGCCATGGGCATAATGAAAAACTGTTTTTT
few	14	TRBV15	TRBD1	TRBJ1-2	CATSRATGAYGYTF	TGTGCCACCAGCAGAGCCACAGGGGCCTATGGCTACACCTTC
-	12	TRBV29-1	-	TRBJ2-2	CSVAGVPGELFF	TGCAGCGTTGCGGGGGTCCCCGGGGAGCTGTTTTTT
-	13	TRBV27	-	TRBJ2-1	CASSFRGGNEQFF	TGTGCCAGCAGTTTTAGAGGGGGCAATGAGCAGTTCTTC
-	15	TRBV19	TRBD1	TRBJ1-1	CASSTSGGMNTEAFF	TGTGCCAGTAGCACTTCAGGGGGCATGAACACTGAAGCTTTCTTT
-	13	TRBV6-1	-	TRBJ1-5	CASSETGNQPQHF	TGTGCCAGCAGCGAGACAGGAAATCAGCCCCAGCATTTT
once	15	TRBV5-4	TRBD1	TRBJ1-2	CASSSVDRGPGGYTF	TGTGCCAGCAGCTCCGTAGACAGGGGCCCCGGTGGCTACACCTTC
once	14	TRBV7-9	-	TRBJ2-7	CASSLAHSSYEQYF	TGTGCCAGCAGCTTAGCGCACAGCTCCTACGAGCAGTACTTC
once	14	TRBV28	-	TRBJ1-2	CASSRLGGNYGYTF	TGTGCCAGCAGTCGCTTAGGGGGGAACTATGGCTACACCTTC
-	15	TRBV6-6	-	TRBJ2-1	CASSSRLAENNEQFF	TGTGCCAGCAGTTCACGACTGGCGGAAAACAATGAGCAGTTCTTC
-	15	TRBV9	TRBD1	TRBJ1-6	CASSGQGANNSPLHF	TGTGCCAGCAGCGGACAGGGGGCCAATAATTCACCCCTCCACTTT
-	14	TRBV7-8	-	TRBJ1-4	CASSPEGAHEKLFF	TGTGCCAGCAGCCCTGAGGGAGCACATGAAAAACTGTTTTTT
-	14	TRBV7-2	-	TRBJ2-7	CASSLGVGVYEQYF	TGTGCCAGCAGCTTGGGTGTCGGAGTCTACGAGCAGTACTTC
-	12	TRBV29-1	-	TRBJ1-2	CSVEDSGGGYTF	TGCAGCGTTGAAGATAGTGGGGGAGGCTACACCTTC
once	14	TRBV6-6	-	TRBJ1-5	CASSLQASNQPQHF	TGTGCCAGCAGTTTACAGGCTAGCAATCAGCCCCAGCATTTT
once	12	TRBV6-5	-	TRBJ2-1	CASSRADREQFF	TGTGCCAGCAGTCGAGCGGATCGTGAGCAGTTCTTC
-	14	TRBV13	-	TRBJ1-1	CASSLGDRNPEAFF	TGTGCCAGCAGCTTAGGGGACAGAAATCCTGAAGCTTTCTTT
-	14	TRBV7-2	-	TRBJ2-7	CASSLVPGAYEQYF	TGTGCCAGCAGCTTAGTCCCAGGAGCCTACGAGCAGTACTTC
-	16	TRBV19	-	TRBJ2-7	CASSVPSTGGSREQYF	TGTGCCAGTAGTGTACCTTCGACCGGTGGCTCTAGGGAGCAGTACTTC
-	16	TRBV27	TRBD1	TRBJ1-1	CASSLLGGRVNTEAFF	TGTGCCAGCAGTTTGTTAGGGGGCAGGGTGAACACTGAAGCTTTCTTT
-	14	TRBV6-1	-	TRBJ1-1	CASSEALEAGEAFF	TGTGCCAGCAGTGAAGCGCTCGAGGCTGGTGAAGCTTTCTTT
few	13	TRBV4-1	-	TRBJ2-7	CASSRDTAYEQYF	TGCGCCAGCAGCCGGGACACCGCCTACGAGCAGTACTTC
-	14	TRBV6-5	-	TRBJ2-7	CASSYSFGSYEQYF	TGTGCCAGCAGTTACTCGTTCGGTTCCTACGAGCAGTACTTC
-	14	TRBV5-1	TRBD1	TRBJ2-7	CASSLIDRVSEQYF	TGCGCCAGCAGCTTGATAGACAGGGTAAGCGAGCAGTACTTC
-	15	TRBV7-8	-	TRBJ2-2	CASRPTAGYTGELFF	TGTGCCAGCAGGCCAACCGCAGGGTACACCGGGGAGCTGTTTTTT
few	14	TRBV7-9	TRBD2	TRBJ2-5	CASSQWTSGETQYF	TGTGCCAGCAGCCAGTGGACTAGCGGGGAGACCCAGTACTTC
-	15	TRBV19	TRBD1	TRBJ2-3	CASSMRDRVADTQYF	TGTGCCAGTAGTATGCGGGACAGGGTTGCAGATACGCAGTATTTT